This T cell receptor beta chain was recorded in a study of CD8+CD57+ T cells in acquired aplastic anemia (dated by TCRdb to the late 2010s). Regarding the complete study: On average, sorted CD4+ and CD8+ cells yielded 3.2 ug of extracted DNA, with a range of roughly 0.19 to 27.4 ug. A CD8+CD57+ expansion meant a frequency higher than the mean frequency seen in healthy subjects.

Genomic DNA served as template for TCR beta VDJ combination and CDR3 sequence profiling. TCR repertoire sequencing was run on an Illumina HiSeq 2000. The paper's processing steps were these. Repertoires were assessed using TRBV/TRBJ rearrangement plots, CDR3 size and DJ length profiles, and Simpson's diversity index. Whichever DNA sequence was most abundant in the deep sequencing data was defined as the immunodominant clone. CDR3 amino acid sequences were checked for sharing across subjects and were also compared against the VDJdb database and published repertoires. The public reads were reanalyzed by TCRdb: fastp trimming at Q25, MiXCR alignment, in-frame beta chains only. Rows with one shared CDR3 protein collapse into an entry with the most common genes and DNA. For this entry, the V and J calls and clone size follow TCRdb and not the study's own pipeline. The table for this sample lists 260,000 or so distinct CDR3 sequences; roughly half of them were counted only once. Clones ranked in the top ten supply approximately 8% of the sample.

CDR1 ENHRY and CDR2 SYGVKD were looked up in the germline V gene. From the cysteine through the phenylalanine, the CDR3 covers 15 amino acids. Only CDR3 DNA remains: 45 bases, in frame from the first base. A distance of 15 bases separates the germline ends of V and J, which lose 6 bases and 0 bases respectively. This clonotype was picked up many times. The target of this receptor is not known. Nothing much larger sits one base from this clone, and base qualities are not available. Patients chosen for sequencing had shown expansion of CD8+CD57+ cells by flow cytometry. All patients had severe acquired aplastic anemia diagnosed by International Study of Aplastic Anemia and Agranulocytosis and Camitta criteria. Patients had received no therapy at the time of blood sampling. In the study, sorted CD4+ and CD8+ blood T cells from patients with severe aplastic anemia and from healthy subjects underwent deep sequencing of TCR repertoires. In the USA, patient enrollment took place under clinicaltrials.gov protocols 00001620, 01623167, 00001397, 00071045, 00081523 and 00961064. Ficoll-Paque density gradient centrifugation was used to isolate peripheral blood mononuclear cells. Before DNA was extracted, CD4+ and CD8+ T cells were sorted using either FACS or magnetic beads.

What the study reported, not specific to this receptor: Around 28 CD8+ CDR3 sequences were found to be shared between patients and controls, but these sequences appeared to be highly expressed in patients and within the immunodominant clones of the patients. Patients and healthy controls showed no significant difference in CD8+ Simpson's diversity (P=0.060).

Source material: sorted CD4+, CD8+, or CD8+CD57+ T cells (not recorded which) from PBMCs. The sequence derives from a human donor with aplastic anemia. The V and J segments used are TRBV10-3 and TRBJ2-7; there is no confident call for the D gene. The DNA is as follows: TGTGCCATCAGCAGAGGACGGGCGAACTCCTACGAGCAGTACTTC. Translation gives CAISRGRANSYEQYF.